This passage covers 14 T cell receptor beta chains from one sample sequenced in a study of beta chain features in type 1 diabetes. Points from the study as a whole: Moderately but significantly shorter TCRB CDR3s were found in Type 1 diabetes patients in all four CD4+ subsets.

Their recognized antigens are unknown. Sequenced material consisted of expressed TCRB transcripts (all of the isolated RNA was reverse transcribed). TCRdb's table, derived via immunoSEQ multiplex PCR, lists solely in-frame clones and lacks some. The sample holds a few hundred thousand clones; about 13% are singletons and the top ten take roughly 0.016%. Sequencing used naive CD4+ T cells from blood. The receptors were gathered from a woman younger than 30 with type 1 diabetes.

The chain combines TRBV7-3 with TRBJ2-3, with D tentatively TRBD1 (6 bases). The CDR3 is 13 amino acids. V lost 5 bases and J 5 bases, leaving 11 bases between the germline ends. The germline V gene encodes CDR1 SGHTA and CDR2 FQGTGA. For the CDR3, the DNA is TGTGCCAGCAGCACCCTACAGGGAGATACGCAGTATTTT. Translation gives CASSTLQGDTQYF.

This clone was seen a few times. CDR3 residues: CATLTGRPYEQYF. For the CDR3, the DNA is TGTGCCACCCTGACAGGAAGACCCTACGAGCAGTACTTC. The chain is built from TRBV21-1 and TRBJ2-7; no check of the table's D call, TRBD1, against the DNA was made. TRBV21-1 is termed a pseudogene. This CDR3 contains 13 residues.

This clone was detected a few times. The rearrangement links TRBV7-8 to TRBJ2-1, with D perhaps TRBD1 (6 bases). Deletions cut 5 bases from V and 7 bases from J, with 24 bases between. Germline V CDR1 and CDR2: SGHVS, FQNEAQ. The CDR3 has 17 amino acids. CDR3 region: CASSLLGGHRSGNEQFF. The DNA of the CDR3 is TGTGCCAGCAGCCTCTTAGGGGGACACCGGTCGGGAAATGAGCAGTTCTTC.

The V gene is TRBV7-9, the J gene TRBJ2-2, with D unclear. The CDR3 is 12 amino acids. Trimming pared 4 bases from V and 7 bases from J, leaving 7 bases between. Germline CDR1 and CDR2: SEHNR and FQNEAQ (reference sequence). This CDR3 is CASSSEVGELFF. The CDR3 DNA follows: TGTGCCAGCAGCTCTGAGGTCGGGGAGCTGTTTTTT. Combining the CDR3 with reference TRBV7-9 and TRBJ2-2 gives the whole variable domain DTGVSQNPRHKITKRGQNVTFRCDPISEHNRLYWYRQTLGQGPEFLTYFQNEAQLEKSRLLSDRFSAERPKGSFSTLEIQRTEQGDSAMYLCASSSEVGELFFGEGSRLTVL.

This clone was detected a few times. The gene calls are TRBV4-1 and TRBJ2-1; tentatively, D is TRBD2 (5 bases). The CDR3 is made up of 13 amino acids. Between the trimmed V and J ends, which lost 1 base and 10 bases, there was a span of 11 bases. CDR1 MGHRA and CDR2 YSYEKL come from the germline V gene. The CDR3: CASSQAPGSEQFF. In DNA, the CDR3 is TGCGCCAGCAGCCAAGCGCCTGGGAGCGAGCAGTTCTTC.

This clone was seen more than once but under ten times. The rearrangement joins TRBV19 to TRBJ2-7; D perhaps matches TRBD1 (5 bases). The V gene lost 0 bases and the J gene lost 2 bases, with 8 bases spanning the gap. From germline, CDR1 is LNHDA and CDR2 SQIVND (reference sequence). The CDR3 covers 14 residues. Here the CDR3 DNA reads TGTGCCAGTAGTATAGATGTACAGGCCTACGAGCAGTACGTC. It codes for CASSIDVQAYEQYV.

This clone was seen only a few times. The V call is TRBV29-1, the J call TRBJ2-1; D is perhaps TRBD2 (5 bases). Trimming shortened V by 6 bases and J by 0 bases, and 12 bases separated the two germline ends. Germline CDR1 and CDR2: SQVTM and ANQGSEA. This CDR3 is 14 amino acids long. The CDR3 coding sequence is TGCAGCGTGCTAGCTTCGAGCTCCTACAATGAGCAGTTCTTC. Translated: CSVLASSSYNEQFF.

The CDR3 region has the DNA TGCGCCAGCAGCCAGGAGGGGGCACCCGGGGAGCTGTTTTTT. Translating gives CASSQEGAPGELFF. The chain joins TRBV4-3 to TRBJ2-2, with D tentatively TRBD1 (7 bases). Germline lookup yields CDR1 LGHNA and CDR2 YSLEER. Trimming removed 3 bases from V and 6 bases from J, with 11 bases in between. This CDR3 comprises 14 residues.

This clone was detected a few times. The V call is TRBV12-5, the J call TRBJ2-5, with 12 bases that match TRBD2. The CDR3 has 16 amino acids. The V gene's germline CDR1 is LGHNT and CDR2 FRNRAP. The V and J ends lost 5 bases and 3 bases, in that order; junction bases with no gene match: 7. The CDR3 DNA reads TGTGCTAGTGGTCGCGGACTAGCGGGATGGGAAGAGACCCAGTACTTC. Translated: CASGRGLAGWEETQYF.

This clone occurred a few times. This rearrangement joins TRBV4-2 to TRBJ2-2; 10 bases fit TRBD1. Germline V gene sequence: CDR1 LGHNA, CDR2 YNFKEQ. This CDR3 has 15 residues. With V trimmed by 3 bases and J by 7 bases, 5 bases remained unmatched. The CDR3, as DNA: TGTGCCAGCAGCCAGAGGGGACAGGGGAGCGGGGAGCTGTTTTTT. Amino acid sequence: CASSQRGQGSGELFF.

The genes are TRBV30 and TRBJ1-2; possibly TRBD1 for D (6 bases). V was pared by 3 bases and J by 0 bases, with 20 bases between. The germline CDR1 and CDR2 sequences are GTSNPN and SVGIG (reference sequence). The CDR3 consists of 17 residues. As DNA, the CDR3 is TGTGCCTGGAGCCAACCCCCCGGGACAAGAACTAACTATGGCTACACCTTC. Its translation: CAWSQPPGTRTNYGYTF. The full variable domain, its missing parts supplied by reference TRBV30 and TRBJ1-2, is SQTIHQWPATLVQPVGSPLSLECTVEGTSNPNLYWYRQAAGRGLQLLFYSVGIGQISSEVPQNLSASRPQDRQFILSSKKLLLSDSGFYLCAWSQPPGTRTNYGYTFGSGTRLTVV.

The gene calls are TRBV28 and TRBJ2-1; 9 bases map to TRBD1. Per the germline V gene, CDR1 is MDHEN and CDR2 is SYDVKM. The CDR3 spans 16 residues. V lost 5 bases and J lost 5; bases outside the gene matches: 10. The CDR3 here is CASSLPGQGRHNEQFF. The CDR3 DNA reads TGTGCCAGCAGTCTACCGGGACAGGGACGGCACAATGAGCAGTTCTTC.

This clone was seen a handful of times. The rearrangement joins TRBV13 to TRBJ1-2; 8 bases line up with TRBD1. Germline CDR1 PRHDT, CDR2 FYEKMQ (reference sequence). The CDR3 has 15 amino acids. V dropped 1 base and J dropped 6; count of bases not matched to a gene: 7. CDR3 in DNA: TGTGCCAGCAGCTTAGTCGGACAGGGCATAAATGGCTACACCTTC. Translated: CASSLVGQGINGYTF. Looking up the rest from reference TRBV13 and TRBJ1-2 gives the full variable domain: AAGVIQSPRHLIKEKRETATLKCYPIPRHDTVYWYQQGPGQDPQFLISFYEKMQSDKGSIPDRFSAQQFSDYHSELNMSSLELGDSALYFCASSLVGQGINGYTFGSGTRLTVV.

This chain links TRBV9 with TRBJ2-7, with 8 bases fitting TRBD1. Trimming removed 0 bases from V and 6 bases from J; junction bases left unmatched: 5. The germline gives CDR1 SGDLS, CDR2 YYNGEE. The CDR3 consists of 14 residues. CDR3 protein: CASSVEDRVGEQYF. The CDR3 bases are TGTGCCAGCAGCGTAGAGGACAGGGTCGGCGAGCAGTACTTC.